These 5 T cell receptor beta chains were sequenced from one sample in a study of cytomegalovirus exposure and HLA in healthy donors. The study ran its PCR with 60 Vbeta and 13 Jbeta primers. Produced via immunoSEQ multiplex PCR; TCRdb's table is partial and in-frame only. The sample consists of approximately 150,000 clones, about 70% of them appearing once. The sequencing input was PBMCs. The receptors were sampled from a man in his sixties in good health and CMV-seronegative.

The chain employs TRBV9 and TRBJ2-6; D gene ambiguous. There are 17 residues in the CDR3. The V gene lost 0 bases and the J gene lost 0 bases, with 10 bases spanning the gap. Per germline, CDR1 SGDLS and CDR2 YYNGEE. CDR3 nucleotide sequence: TGTGCCAGCAGCGTAGCGCAGCGCAGCTCTGGGGCCAACGTCCTGACTTTC. This gives the protein CASSVAQRSSGANVLTF.

The chain is built from TRBV15 and TRBJ1-5, with 10 bases identical to TRBD1. Germline V lookup: CDR1 LNHNV, CDR2 YYDKDF (reference sequence). With V trimmed by 3 bases and J by 7 bases, 6 bases remained unmatched. The CDR3 extends over 15 amino acids. CDR3 sequence: CATSRAGTGEQPQHF. CDR3 bases: TGTGCCACCAGCAGGGCCGGGACAGGGGAACAGCCCCAGCATTTT.

The chain is built from TRBV5-1 and TRBJ1-2, with TRBD1 matching over 8 bases. Per germline, CDR1 SGHRS and CDR2 YFSETQ. The CDR3 length is 16 residues. The V segment lost 0 bases and the J segment 2 bases; nucleotides outside the gene matches: 6. The CDR3 coding sequence is TGCGCCAGCAGCTTGGCGGCAGGGGGCGCGAACTATGGCTACACCTTC. Translation gives CASSLAAGGANYGYTF.

In its sample, this clone was seen once. The V gene is TRBV7-9, the J gene TRBJ1-3, with a possible D match to TRBD1 (5 bases). The CDR3 sequence is 17 residues long. In germline, CDR1 is SEHNR, CDR2 FQNEAQ (reference sequence). V was clipped by 7 bases and J by 0 bases, with 19 bases between them. CDR3 residues: CASTPFGGRFSGNTIYF. The CDR3 region has the DNA TGTGCCAGCACTCCATTCGGGGGTCGATTCTCTGGAAACACCATATATTTT.

Here the CDR3 reads CASSYGPVDYEQYF. The CDR3 nucleotides are TGTGCCAGCAGTTACGGCCCGGTAGACTACGAGCAGTACTTC. The chain recombines TRBV6-5 with TRBJ2-5; D remains unclear. The J call may be mistaken, given a closer DNA end match to TRBJ2-7. The germline gives CDR1 MNHEY, CDR2 SVGAGI. The CDR3 spans 14 residues.